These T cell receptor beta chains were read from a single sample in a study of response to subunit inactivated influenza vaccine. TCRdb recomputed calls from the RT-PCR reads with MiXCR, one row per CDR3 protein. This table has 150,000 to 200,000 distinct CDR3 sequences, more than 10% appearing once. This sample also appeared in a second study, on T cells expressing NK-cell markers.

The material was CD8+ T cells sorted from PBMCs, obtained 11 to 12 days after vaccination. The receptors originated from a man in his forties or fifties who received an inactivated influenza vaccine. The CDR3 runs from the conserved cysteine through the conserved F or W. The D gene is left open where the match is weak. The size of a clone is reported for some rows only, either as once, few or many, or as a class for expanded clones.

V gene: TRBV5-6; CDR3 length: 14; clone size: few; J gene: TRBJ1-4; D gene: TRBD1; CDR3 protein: CASSFGTVNEKLFF; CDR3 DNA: TGTGCCAGCAGCTTTGGGACAGTTAATGAAAAACTGTTTTTT
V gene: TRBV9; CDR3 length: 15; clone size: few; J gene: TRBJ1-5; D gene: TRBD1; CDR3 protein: CASSAGTGFNQPQHF; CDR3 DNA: TGTGCCAGCAGCGCTGGGACAGGGTTCAATCAGCCCCAGCATTTT
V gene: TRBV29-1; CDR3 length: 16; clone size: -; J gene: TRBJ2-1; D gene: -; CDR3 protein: CSVDRHDVGSYNEQFF; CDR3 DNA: TGCAGCGTTGATCGGCATGACGTAGGCTCCTACAATGAGCAGTTCTTC
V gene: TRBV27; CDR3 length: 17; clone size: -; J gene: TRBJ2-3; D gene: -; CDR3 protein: CASRGGDGRSGTDTQYF; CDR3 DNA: TGTGCCAGCAGGGGGGGTGATGGGAGATCGGGCACAGATACGCAGTATTTT
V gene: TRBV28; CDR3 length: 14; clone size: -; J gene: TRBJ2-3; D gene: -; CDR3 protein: CASSLSGEGDTQYF; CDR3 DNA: TGTGCCAGCAGTTTATCGGGCGAGGGGGATACGCAGTATTTT
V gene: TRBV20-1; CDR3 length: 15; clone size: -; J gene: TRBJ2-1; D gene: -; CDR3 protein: CSASATLSSYNEQFF; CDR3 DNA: TGCAGTGCTAGCGCGACATTGAGCTCCTACAATGAGCAGTTCTTC
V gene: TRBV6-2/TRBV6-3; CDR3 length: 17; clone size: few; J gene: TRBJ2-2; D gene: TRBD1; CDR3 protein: CASSFEDRGTGTGELFF; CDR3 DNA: TGTGCCAGCAGTTTCGAGGACAGGGGTACGGGCACCGGGGAGCTGTTTTTT
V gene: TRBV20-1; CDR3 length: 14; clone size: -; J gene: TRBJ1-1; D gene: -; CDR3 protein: CSATDRPTGFEAFF; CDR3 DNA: TGCAGTGCGACCGATCGACCGACAGGATTTGAAGCTTTCTTT
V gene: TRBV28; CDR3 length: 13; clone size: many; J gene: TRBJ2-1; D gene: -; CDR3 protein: CASSTSGPNEQFF; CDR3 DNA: TGTGCCAGCAGCACCTCGGGGCCGAATGAGCAGTTCTTC
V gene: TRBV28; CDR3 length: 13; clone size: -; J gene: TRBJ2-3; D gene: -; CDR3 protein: CASSFPSTDTQYF; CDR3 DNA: TGTGCCAGCAGTTTCCCCAGCACAGATACGCAGTATTTT
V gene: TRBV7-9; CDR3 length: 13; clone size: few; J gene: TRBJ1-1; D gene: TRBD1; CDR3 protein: CASSSYRGTEAFF; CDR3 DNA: TGTGCCAGCAGCTCATACAGGGGAACTGAAGCTTTCTTT
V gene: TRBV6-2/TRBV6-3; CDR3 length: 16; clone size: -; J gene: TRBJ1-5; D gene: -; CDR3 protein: CASSLGLLRSNQPQHF; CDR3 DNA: TGTGCCAGCAGCCTGGGACTTTTACGGAGCAATCAGCCCCAGCATTTT
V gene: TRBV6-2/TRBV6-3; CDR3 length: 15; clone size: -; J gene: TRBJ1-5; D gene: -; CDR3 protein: CASSYSDGLNQPQHF; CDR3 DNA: TGTGCCAGCAGTTACTCGGACGGTTTAAATCAGCCCCAGCATTTT
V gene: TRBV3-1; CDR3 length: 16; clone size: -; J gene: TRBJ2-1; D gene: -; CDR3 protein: CASSQAILGSYNEQFF; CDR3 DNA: TGTGCCAGCAGCCAAGCCATACTTGGGTCCTACAATGAGCAGTTCTTC
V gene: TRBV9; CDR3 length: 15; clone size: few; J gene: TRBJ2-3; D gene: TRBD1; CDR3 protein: CASSVAGQGADTQYF; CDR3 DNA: TGTGCCAGCAGCGTAGCTGGGCAGGGGGCAGATACGCAGTATTTT
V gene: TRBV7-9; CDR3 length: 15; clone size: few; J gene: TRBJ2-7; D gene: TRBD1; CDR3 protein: CASSPQTGDPYEQYF; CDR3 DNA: TGTGCCAGCAGCCCTCAAACAGGGGATCCGTACGAGCAGTACTTC
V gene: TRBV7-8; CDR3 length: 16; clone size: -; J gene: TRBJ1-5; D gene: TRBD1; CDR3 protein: CASSLGGQLSNQPQHF; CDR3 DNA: TGTGCCAGCAGCTTAGGGGGACAGCTTAGCAATCAGCCCCAGCATTTT
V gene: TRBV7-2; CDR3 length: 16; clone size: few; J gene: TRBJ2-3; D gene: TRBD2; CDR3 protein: CASSLGWGRATDTQYF; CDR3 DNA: TGTGCCAGCAGCTTAGGGTGGGGGAGGGCCACAGATACGCAGTATTTT
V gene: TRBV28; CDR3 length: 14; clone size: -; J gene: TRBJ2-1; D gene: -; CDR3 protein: CASSYTGRLNEQFF; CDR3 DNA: TGTGCCAGCAGTTATACGGGGCGGCTCAATGAGCAGTTCTTC
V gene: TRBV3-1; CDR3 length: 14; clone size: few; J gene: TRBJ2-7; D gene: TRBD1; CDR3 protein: CASSQAGQSYEQYF; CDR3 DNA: TGTGCCAGCAGCCAAGCGGGACAGTCCTACGAGCAGTACTTC
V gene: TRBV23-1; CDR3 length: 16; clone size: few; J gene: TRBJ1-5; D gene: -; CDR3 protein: CASSQCRTLGHQPQHF; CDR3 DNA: TGCGCCAGCAGTCAATGCCGTACTCTGGGCCATCAGCCCCAGCATTTT
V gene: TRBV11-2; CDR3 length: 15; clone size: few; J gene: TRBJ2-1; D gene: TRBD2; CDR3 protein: CASSTKGLPYNEQFF; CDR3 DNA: TGTGCCAGCAGCACCAAGGGACTACCCTACAATGAGCAGTTCTTC
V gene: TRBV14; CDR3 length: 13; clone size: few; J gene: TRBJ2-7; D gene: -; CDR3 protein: CASSQVPSYEQYF; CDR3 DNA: TGTGCCAGCAGCCAGGTCCCCTCCTACGAGCAGTACTTC
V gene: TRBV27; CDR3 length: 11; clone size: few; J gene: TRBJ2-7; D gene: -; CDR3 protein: CASSHLEEQYF; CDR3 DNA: TGTGCCAGCAGTCACCTGGAGGAGCAGTACTTC
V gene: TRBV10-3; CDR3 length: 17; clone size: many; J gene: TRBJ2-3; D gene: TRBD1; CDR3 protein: CAISDPQGGQGTDTQYF; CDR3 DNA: TGTGCCATCAGTGATCCCCAAGGGGGACAGGGAACAGATACGCAGTATTTT
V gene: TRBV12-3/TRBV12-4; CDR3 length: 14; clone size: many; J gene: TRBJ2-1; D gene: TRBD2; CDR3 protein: CASSFGGSKNEQFF; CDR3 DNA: TGTGCCAGCAGTTTTGGCGGGAGCAAGAATGAGCAGTTCTTC
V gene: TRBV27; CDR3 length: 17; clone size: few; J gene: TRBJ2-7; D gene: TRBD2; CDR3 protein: CASSSQPGLADSYEQYF; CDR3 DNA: TGTGCCAGCAGTTCCCAACCGGGACTAGCGGACTCCTACGAGCAGTACTTC
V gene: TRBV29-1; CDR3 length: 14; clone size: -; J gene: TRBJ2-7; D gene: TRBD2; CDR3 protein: CSVSGAPSSYEQYF; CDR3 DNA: TGCAGCGTGAGCGGGGCACCCAGCTCCTACGAGCAGTACTTC
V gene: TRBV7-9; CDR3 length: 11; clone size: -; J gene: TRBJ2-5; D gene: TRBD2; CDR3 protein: CAFLAEETQYF; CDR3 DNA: TGTGCCTTTCTAGCGGAAGAGACCCAGTACTTC
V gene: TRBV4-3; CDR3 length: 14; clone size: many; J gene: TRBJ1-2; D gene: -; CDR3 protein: CASSPAIVSYGYTF; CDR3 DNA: TGCGCCAGCTCTCCAGCAATCGTTTCCTATGGCTACACCTTC
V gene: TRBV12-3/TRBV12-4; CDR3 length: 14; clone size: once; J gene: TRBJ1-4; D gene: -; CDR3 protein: CASSLIGSNEKLFF; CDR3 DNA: TGTGCCAGCAGTTTAATCGGCTCTAATGAAAAACTGTTTTTT
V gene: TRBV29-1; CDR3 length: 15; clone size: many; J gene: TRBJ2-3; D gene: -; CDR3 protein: CSVEDPARVTDTQYF; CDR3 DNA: TGCAGCGTTGAAGATCCCGCCCGCGTTACAGATACGCAGTATTTT
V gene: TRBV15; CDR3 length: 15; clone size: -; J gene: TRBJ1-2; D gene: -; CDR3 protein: CATSRDRGANYGYTF; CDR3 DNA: TGTGCCACCAGCAGAGATCGAGGGGCTAACTATGGCTACACCTTC
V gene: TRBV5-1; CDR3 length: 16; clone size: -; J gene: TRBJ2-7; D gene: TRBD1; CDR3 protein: CASSHNPDRGSYEQYF; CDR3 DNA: TGCGCCAGCAGCCACAACCCGGACAGGGGCTCCTACGAGCAGTACTTC
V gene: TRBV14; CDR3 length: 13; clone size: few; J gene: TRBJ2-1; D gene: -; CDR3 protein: CASSRFGDNEQFF; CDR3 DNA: TGTGCCAGCAGCCGGTTCGGAGACAATGAGCAGTTCTTC
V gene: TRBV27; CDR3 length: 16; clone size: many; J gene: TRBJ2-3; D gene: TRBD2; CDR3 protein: CASTPNPGGEADTQYF; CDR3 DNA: TGTGCCAGCACTCCCAACCCGGGAGGGGAGGCAGATACGCAGTATTTT
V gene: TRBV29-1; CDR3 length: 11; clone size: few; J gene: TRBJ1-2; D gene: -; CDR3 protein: CSVGRDWGYTF; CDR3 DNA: TGCAGCGTTGGTAGGGATTGGGGCTACACCTTC
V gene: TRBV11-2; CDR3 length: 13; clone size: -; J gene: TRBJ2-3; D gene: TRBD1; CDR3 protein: CASSIGTANTQYF; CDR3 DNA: TGTGCCAGCAGCATCGGGACAGCAAATACGCAGTATTTT
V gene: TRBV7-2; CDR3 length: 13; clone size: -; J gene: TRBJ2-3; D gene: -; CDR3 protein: CASSPENTDTQYF; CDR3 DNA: TGTGCCAGCAGCCCGGAAAACACAGATACGCAGTATTTT
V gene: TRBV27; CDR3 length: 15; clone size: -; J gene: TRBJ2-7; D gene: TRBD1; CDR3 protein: CASSPLGTGRDEQYF; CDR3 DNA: TGTGCCAGCAGTCCTCTAGGGACAGGGCGCGACGAGCAGTACTTC
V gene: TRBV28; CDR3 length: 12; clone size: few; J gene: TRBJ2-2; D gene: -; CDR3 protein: CASRAIWGELFF; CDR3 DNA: TGTGCCAGCAGGGCAATCTGGGGGGAGCTGTTTTTT
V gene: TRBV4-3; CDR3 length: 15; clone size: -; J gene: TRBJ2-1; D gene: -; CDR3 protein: CASSQAGMAYNEQFF; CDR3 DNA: TGCGCCAGCAGCCAAGCGGGGATGGCCTACAATGAGCAGTTCTTC
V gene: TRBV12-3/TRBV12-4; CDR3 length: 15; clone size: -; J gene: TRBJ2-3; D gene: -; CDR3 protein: CASSLYLRARDTQYF; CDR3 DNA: TGTGCCAGCAGTTTGTATCTTAGGGCCCGAGATACGCAGTATTTT
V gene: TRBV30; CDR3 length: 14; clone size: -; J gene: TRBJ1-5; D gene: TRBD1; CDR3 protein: CAWSVGTANQPQHF; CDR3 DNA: TGTGCCTGGAGTGTAGGGACAGCCAATCAGCCCCAGCATTTT
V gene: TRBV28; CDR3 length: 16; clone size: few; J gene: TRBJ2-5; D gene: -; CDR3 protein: CASRPEEGRGGETQYF; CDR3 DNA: TGTGCCAGCAGGCCTGAGGAGGGCCGGGGAGGAGAGACCCAGTACTTC
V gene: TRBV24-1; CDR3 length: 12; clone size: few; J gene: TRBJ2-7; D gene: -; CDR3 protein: CATSPGAYEQYF; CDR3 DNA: TGTGCCACCAGCCCGGGGGCCTACGAGCAGTACTTC
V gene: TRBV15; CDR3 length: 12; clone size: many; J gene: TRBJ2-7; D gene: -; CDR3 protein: CATSTGRDEQYF; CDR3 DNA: TGTGCCACCAGCACCGGCAGGGACGAGCAGTACTTC
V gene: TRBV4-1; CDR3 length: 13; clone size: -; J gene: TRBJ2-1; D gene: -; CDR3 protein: CASSQESSGEQFF; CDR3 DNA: TGCGCCAGCAGCCAAGAGAGCAGTGGGGAGCAGTTCTTC
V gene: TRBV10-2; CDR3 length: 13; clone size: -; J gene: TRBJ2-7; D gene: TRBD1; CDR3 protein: CASNPGQQYEQYF; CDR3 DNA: TGCGCCAGCAATCCGGGACAGCAATACGAGCAGTACTTC
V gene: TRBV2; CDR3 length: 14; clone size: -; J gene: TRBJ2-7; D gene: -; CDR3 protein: CASSYPQGSPEQYF; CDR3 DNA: TGTGCCAGCAGCTATCCCCAGGGTAGCCCCGAGCAGTACTTC
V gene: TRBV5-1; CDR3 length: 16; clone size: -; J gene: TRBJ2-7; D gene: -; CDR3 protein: CASSLATGTLTYEQYF; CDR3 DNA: TGCGCCAGCAGCTTAGCCACCGGGACATTGACCTACGAGCAGTACTTC